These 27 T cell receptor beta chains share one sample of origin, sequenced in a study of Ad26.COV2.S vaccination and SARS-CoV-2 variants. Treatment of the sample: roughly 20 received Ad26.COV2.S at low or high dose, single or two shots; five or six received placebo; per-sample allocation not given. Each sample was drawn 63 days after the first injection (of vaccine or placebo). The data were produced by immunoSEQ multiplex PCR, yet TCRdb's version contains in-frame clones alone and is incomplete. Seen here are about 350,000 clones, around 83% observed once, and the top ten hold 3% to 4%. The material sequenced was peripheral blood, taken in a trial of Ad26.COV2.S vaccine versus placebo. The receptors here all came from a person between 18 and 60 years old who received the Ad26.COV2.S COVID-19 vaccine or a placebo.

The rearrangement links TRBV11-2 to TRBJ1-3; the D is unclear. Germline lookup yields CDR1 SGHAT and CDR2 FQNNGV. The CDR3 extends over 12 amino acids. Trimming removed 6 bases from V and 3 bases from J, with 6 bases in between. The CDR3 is CASSQVGNTIYF. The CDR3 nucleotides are TGTGCCAGCAGTCAAGTTGGAAACACCATATATTTT.

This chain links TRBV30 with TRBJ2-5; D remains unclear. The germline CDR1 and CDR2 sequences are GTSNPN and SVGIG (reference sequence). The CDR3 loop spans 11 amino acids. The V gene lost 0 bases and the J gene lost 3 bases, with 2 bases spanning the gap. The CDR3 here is CAWSVKETQYF. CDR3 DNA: TGTGCCTGGAGTGTAAAAGAGACCCAGTACTTC.

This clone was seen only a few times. The CDR3: CASSNGLVSADTQYF. CDR3 nucleotides: TGTGCCAGCAGTAACGGACTAGTAAGCGCAGATACGCAGTATTTT. This rearrangement joins TRBV6-5 to TRBJ2-3; 7 bases line up with TRBD2. The CDR3 loop spans 15 amino acids. V trimming: 5 bases; J trimming: 4 bases; junction bases outside the gene matches: 9. The germline gives CDR1 MNHEY, CDR2 SVGAGI.

CDR3 sequence: CASSTSGGTYEQYF. CDR3 bases: TGCGCCAGCAGCACTAGCGGGGGGACCTACGAGCAGTACTTC. V is TRBV5-1 and J is TRBJ2-7, with 12 bases fitting TRBD2. The J segment lost 2 bases and the V segment lost 4 bases, leaving 1 base of the junction unmatched. From germline, CDR1 is SGHRS and CDR2 YFSETQ. The CDR3 has 14 residues.

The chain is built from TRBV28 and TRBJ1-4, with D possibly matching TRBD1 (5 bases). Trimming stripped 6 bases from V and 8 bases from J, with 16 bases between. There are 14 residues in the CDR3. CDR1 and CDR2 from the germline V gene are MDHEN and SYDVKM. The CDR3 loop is CASRTGTFSEKLFF. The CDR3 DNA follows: TGTGCCAGCAGGACCGGGACCTTTTCGGAAAAACTGTTTTTT.

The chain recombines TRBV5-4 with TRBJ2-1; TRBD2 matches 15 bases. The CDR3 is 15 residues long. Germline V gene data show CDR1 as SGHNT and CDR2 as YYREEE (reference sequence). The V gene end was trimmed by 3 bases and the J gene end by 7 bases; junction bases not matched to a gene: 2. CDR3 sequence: CASSYGTSGGNEQFF. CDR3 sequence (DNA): TGTGCCAGCAGCTACGGGACTAGCGGGGGGAATGAGCAGTTCTTC.

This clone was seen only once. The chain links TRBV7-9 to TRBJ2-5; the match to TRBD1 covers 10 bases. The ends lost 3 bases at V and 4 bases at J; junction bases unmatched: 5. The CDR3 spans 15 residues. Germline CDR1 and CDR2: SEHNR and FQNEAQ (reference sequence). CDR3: CASSLRQGAGETQYF. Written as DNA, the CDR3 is TGTGCCAGCAGCTTGCGACAGGGGGCGGGAGAGACCCAGTACTTC.

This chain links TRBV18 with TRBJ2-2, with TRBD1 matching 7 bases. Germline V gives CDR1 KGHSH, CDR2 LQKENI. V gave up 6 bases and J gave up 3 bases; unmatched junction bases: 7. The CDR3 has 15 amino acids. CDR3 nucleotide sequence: TGTGCCAGCTCCGGGACAGTTATGTACACCGGGGAGCTGTTTTTT. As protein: CASSGTVMYTGELFF.

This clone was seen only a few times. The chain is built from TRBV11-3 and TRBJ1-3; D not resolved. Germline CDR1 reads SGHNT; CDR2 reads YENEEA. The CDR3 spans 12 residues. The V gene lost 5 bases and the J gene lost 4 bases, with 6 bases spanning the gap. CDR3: CASSQGGNTIYF. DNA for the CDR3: TGTGCCAGCAGCCAAGGGGGAAACACCATATATTTT. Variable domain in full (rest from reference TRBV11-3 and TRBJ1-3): EAGVVQSPRYKIIEKKQPVAFWCNPISGHNTLYWYLQNLGQGPELLIRYENEEAVDDSQLPKDRFSAERLKGVDSTLKIQPAELGDSAVYLCASSQGGNTIYFGEGSWLTVV.

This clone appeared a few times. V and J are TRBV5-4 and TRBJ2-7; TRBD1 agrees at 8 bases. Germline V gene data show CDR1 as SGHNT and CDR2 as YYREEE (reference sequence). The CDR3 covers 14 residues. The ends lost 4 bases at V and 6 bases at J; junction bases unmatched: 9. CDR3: CASSADRGRGEQYF. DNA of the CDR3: TGTGCCAGCAGCGCAGACAGGGGACGCGGCGAGCAGTACTTC.

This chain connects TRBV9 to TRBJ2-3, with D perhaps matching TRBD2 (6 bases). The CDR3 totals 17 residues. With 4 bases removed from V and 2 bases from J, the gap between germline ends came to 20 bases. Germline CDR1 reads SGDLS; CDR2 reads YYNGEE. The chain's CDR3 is CASSPFGASAPTDTQYF. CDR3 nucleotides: TGTGCCAGCAGCCCTTTTGGGGCTAGCGCTCCCACAGATACGCAGTATTTT.

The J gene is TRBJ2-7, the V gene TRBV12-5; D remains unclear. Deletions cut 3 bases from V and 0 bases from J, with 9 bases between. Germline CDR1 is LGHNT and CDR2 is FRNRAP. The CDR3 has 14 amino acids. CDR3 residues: CASGFGWNSYEQYF. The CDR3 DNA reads TGTGCTAGTGGTTTTGGGTGGAACTCCTACGAGCAGTACTTC.

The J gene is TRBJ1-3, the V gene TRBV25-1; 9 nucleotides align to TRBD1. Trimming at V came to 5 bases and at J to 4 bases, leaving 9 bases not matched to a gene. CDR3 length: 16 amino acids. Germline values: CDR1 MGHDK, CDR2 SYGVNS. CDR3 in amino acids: CASSRGQGGVGNTIYF. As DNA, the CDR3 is TGTGCCAGCAGTCGGGGACAGGGTGGGGTCGGAAACACCATATATTTT.

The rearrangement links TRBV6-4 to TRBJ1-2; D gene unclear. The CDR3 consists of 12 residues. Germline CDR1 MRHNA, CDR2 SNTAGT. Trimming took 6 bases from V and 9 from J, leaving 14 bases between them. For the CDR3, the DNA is TGTGCCAGCAGCCGGGGTGGTTCCAGCTACACCTTC. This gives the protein CASSRGGSSYTF.

The CDR3 reads CASTLGDRRYGYTF. CDR3 in DNA: TGTGCCAGCACCTTGGGAGATCGGAGGTATGGCTACACCTTC. The chain is built from TRBV28 and TRBJ1-2; D is undetermined. CDR1 MDHEN and CDR2 SYDVKM come from the germline V gene. The ends were cut back, 7 bases at V and 5 bases at J, with 17 bases in the middle. There are 14 residues in the CDR3.

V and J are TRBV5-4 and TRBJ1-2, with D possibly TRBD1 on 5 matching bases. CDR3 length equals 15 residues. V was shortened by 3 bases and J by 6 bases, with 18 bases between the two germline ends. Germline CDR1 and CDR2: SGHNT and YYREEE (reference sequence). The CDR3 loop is CASSSLTGTVHGYTF. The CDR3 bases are TGTGCCAGCAGCTCGCTAACCGGGACGGTCCATGGCTACACCTTC.

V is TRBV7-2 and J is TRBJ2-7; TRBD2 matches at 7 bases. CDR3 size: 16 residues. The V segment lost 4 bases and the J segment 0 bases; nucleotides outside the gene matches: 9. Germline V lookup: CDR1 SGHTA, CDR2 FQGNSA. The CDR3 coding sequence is TGTGCCAGCAGCTCCGAAGCGGGGCGCCTCTCCTACGAGCAGTACTTC. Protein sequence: CASSSEAGRLSYEQYF.

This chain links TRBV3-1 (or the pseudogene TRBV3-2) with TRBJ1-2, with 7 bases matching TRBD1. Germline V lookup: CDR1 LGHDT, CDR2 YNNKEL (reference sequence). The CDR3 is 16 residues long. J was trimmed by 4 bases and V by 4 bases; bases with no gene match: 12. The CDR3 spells CASSRGVGGRLYGYTF. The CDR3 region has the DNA TGTGCCAGCAGCCGAGGGGTAGGGGGCCGCCTCTATGGCTACACCTTC.

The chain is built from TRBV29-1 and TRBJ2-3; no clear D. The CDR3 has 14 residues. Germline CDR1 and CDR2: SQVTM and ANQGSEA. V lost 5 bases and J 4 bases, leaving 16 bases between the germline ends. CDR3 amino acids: CSVYRGFYADTQYF. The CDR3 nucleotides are TGCAGCGTTTACCGCGGCTTTTATGCAGATACGCAGTATTTT.

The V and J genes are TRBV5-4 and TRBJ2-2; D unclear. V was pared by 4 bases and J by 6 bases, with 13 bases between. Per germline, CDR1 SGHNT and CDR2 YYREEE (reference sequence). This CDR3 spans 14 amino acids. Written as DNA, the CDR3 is TGTGCCAGCAGCCAAAAAACTCGTGCCGGGGAGCTGTTTTTT. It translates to CASSQKTRAGELFF.

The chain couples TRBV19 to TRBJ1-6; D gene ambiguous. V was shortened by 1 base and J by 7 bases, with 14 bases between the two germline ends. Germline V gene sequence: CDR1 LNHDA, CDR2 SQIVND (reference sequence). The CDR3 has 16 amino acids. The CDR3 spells CASSIGMSTRNSPLHF. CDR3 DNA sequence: TGTGCCAGTAGTATAGGGATGTCTACACGGAATTCACCCCTCCACTTT.

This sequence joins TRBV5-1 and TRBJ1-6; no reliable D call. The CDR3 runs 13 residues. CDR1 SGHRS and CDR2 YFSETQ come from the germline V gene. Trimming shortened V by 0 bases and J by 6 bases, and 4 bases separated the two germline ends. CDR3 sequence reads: CASSLGVNSPLHF. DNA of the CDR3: TGCGCCAGCAGCTTGGGTGTTAATTCACCCCTCCACTTT.

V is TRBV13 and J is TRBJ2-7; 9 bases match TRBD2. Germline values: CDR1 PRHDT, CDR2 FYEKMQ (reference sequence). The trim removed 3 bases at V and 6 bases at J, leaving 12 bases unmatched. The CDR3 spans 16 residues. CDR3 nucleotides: TGTGCCAGCAGCTTCAGGGGAAGCGGGGGGTTGTCCGAGCAGTACTTC. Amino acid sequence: CASSFRGSGGLSEQYF.

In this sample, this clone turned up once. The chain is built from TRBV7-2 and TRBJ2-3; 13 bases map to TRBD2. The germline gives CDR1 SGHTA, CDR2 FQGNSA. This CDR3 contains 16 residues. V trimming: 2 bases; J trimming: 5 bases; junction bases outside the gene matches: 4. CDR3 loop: CASSLSGLAGRDTQYF. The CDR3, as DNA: TGTGCCAGCAGCTTATCGGGACTAGCGGGGAGAGATACGCAGTATTTT.

This CDR3 is CASSLGRQGTDTQYF. For the CDR3, the DNA is TGCGCCAGCAGCCTAGGCCGCCAGGGAACAGATACGCAGTATTTT. The genes are TRBV4-3 and TRBJ2-3; a weak D match, TRBD1 (5 bases). Germline V CDR1 and CDR2: LGHNA, YSLEER. V was clipped by 4 bases and J by 3 bases, with 14 bases between them. This CDR3 is built from 15 residues.

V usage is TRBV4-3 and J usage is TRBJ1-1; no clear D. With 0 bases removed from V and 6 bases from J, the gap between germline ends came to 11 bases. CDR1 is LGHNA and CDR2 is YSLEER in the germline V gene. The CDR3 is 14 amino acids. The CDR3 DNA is TGCGCCAGCAGCCAAGATCTTCGGGGTCCTGAAGCTTTCTTT. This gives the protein CASSQDLRGPEAFF.

CDR3 bases: TGTGCCAGCAGGTCCGGGACAGGGTTCTACGAGCAGTACTTC. Its protein product is CASRSGTGFYEQYF. The chain carries TRBV27 and TRBJ2-7; 9 bases align to TRBD1. The V segment lost 6 bases and the J segment 3 bases; nucleotides outside the gene matches: 6. The CDR3 has 14 amino acids. CDR1 is MNHEY, CDR2 SMNVEV, per germline (reference sequence).